Listed here are 9 T cell receptor beta chains from one sample, sequenced in a study of blood T cell repertoires in COVID-19. Repertoires were generated with immunoSEQ multiplex PCR, while TCRdb's copy carries only in-frame clones and drops some. The data show some 200,000 clones, roughly 80% seen once. The sample consisted of peripheral blood. The receptors originated from a woman aged 40 to 50 with acute or convalescent COVID-19.

This sequence joins TRBV28 and TRBJ1-1; D not resolved. The CDR3 has 14 residues. CDR1 is MDHEN, CDR2 SYDVKM, per germline. V lost 3 bases to trimming and J lost 5 bases, with 13 bases between them. The CDR3 nucleotides read TGTGCCAGCAGTTTGGTAACAGATAGGACTGAAGCTTTCTTT. Its protein is CASSLVTDRTEAFF. Full variable domain (remainder filled in from reference TRBV28 and TRBJ1-1): DVKVTQSSRYLVKRTGEKVFLECVQDMDHENMFWYRQDPGLGLRLIYFSYDVKMKEKGDIPEGYSVSREKKERFSLILESASTNQTSMYLCASSLVTDRTEAFFGQGTRLTVV.

The V and J genes are TRBV14 and TRBJ1-2, with D perhaps TRBD1 (6 bases). The CDR3 is 14 residues long. V lost 1 base and J lost 8, with 14 bases in between. CDR1 SGHDN and CDR2 FVKESK come from the germline V gene. CDR3 residues: CASSQVEGGGGYTF. In nucleotides, the CDR3 is TGTGCCAGCAGCCAAGTCGAAGGGGGGGGAGGCTACACCTTC.

The V gene is TRBV19, the J gene TRBJ1-4; no clear D. Deletions cut 0 bases from V and 3 bases from J, with 14 bases between. The CDR3 loop spans 17 amino acids. Germline assignment: CDR1 LNHDA and CDR2 SQIVND (reference sequence). CDR3 sequence: CASSIEGTGSANEKLFF. The CDR3 DNA sequence: TGTGCCAGTAGTATAGAAGGTACGGGATCTGCTAATGAAAAACTGTTTTTT.

This clone has just a few counts. J is TRBJ1-4 and V is TRBV27; D is perhaps TRBD1 (5 bases). The CDR3 extends over 14 amino acids. CDR1 is MNHEY and CDR2 is SMNVEV in the germline V gene (reference sequence). The V end lost 5 bases, the J end lost 8 bases, and 15 bases lay between the germline ends. The CDR3 DNA is TGTGCCAGCAGTCCCAGATCAGGGTGGGAAAAACTGTTTTTT. It translates to CASSPRSGWEKLFF.

Here the CDR3 DNA reads TGTGCCAGCAGCTTTAGCGGAATTGGGACAGATACGCAGTATTTT. Its protein is CASSFSGIGTDTQYF. The rearrangement joins TRBV6-5 to TRBJ2-3; maybe TRBD2 (6 bases). V lost 6 bases and J lost 3, with 16 bases in between. The CDR3 consists of 15 residues. Germline assignment: CDR1 MNHEY and CDR2 SVGAGI.

The rearrangement uses TRBV7-9 and TRBJ1-2; unclear D gene. Germline CDR1 reads SEHNR; CDR2 reads FQNEAQ (reference sequence). This CDR3 spans 14 amino acids. The V gene lost 2 bases and the J gene lost 8 bases, with 15 bases spanning the gap. The CDR3 DNA reads as TGTGCCAGCAGCTTACCGTTACCGGTACGGGGCTACACCTTC. The encoded protein is CASSLPLPVRGYTF.

J is TRBJ1-2 and V is TRBV27; maybe TRBD1 (5 bases). This CDR3 is 13 amino acids long. Germline V gene data show CDR1 as MNHEY and CDR2 as SMNVEV (reference sequence). Deletions cut 5 bases from V and 8 bases from J, with 15 bases between. The CDR3 DNA follows: TGTGCCAGCAGTCTTACAGGTTCTCACGGCTACACCTTC. As protein: CASSLTGSHGYTF.

The chain has TRBV6-2 or TRBV6-3 and TRBJ2-3; D unclear. CDR1 and CDR2 from the germline V gene are MNHEY and SVGEGT. The V end lost 0 bases, the J end lost 5 bases, and 15 bases lay between the germline ends. The length of the CDR3 is 16 residues. CDR3 coding DNA: TGTGCCAGCAGTTACTCGACGGCCCAGGTCGGAGATACGCAGTATTTT. It is translated as CASSYSTAQVGDTQYF.

J is TRBJ2-6 and V is TRBV7-2; 7 nucleotides match TRBD1. CDR1 and CDR2 from the germline V gene are SGHTA and FQGNSA. The CDR3 is made up of 16 amino acids. V shed 5 bases and J 0 bases; nucleotides not matched to a gene: 4. The CDR3 is CASSPYRGSGANVLTF. The CDR3 nucleotides are TGTGCCAGCAGCCCCTACAGGGGCTCTGGGGCCAACGTCCTGACTTTC. The variable domain in full, completed from reference TRBV7-2 and TRBJ2-6, reads GAGVSQSPSNKVTEKGKDVELRCDPISGHTALYWYRQSLGQGLEFLIYFQGNSAPDKSGLPSDRFSAERTGGSVSTLTIQRTQQEDSAVYLCASSPYRGSGANVLTFGAGSRLTVL.